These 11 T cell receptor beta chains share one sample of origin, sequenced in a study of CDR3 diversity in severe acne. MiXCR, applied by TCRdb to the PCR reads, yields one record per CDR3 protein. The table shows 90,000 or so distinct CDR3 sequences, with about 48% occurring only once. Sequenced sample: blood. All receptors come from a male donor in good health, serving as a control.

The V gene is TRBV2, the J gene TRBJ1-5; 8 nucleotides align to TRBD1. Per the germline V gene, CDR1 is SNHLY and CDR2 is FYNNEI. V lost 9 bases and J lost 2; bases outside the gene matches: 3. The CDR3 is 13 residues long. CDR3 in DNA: TGTGCCAGTAGGGGACAGGGCAATCAGCCCCAGCATTTT. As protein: CASRGQGNQPQHF.

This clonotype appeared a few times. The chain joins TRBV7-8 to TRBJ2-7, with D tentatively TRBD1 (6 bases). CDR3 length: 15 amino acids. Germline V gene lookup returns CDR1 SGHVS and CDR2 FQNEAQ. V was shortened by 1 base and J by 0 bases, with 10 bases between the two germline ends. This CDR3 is CASSLVTGSSYEQYF. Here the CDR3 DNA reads TGTGCCAGCAGCTTAGTTACAGGGTCCTCCTACGAGCAGTACTTC. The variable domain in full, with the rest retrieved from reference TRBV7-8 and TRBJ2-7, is GAGVSQSPRYKVAKRGQDVALRCDPISGHVSLFWYQQALGQGPEFLTYFQNEAQLDKSGLPSDRFFAERPEGSVSTLKIQRTQQEDSAVYLCASSLVTGSSYEQYFGPGTRLTVT.

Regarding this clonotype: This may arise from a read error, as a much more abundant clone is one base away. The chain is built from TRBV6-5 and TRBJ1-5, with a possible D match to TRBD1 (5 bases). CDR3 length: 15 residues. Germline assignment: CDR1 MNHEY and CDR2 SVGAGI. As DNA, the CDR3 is TGTGCCAGCAGTCGGGGGGAGGGCCCCAATCACCCCCAGCATTTT. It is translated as CASSRGEGPNHPQHF.

The CDR3 loop is CAISEVQGDYGYTF. As DNA, the CDR3 is TGTGCCATCAGTGAGGTCCAGGGTGACTATGGCTACACCTTC. This chain uses TRBV10-3 with TRBJ1-2; tentative D call: TRBD1 (5 bases). The CDR3 length is 14 residues. Per the germline V gene, CDR1 is ENHRY and CDR2 is SYGVKD. V lost 2 bases and J 3 bases, leaving 10 bases between the germline ends.

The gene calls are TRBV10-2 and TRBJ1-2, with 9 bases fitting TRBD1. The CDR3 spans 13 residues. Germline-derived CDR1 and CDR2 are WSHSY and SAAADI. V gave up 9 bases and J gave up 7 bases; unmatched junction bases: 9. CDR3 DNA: TGCGCCAGTTCCACAGGGGGCATCAGTGGCTACACCTTC. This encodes CASSTGGISGYTF.

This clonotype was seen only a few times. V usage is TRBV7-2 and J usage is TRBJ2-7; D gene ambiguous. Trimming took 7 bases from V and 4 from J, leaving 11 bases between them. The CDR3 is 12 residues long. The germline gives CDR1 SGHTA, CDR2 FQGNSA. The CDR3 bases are TGTGCCAGCAACGTGGACCCTTACGAGCAGTACTTC. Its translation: CASNVDPYEQYF.

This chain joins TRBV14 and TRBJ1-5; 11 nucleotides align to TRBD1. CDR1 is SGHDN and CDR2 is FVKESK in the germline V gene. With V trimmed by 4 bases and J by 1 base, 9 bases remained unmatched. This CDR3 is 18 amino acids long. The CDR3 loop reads CASSPRDRGSRSNQPQHF. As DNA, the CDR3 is TGTGCCAGCAGCCCCCGGGACAGGGGGTCGAGGAGCAATCAGCCCCAGCATTTT.

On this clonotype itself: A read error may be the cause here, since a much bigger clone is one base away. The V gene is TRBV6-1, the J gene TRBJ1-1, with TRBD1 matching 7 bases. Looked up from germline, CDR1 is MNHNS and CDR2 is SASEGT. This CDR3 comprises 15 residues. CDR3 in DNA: TGTGCCAGCAGCTCCCCAGGGGGAGGTGACACTGAAGCTTCCTTT. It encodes CASSSPGGGDTEASF.

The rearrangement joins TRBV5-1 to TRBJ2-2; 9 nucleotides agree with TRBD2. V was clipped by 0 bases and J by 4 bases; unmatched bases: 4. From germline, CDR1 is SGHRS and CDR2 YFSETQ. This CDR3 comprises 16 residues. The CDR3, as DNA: TGCGCCAGCAGCTTGGCGGTAGCGGGGGCCACCGGGGAGCTGTTTTTT. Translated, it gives CASSLAVAGATGELFF.

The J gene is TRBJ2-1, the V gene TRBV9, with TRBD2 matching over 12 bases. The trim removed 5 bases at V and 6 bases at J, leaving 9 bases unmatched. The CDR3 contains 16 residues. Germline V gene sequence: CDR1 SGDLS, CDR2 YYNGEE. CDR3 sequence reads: CASSTGLAGFGNEQFF. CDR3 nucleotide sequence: TGTGCCAGCAGTACAGGACTAGCGGGATTTGGCAATGAGCAGTTCTTC. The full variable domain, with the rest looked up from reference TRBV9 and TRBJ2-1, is DSGVTQTPKHLITATGQRVTLRCSPRSGDLSVYWYQQSLDQGLQFLIQYYNGEERAKGNILERFSAQQFPDLHSELNLSSLELGDSALYFCASSTGLAGFGNEQFFGPGTRLTVL.

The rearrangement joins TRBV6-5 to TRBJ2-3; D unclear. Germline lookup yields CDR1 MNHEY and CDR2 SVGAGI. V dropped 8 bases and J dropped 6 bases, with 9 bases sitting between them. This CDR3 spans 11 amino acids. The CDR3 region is CASASQDTQYF. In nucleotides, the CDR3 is TGTGCCAGCGCATCTCAGGATACGCAGTATTTT.